One and the same sample provided the 10 T cell receptor beta chains below, sequenced in a study of blood T cell repertoires in COVID-19. Profiling relied on immunoSEQ multiplex PCR, and the TCRdb table lists in-frame clones only, not all of them. The data show some 180,000 clones, approximately 85% seen once. Sequences were obtained from peripheral blood. Receptor source: a woman aged 60-75 years with acute or convalescent COVID-19.

The chain joins TRBV28 to TRBJ2-7; 7 bases are shared with TRBD1. The ends lost 6 bases at V and 2 bases at J; junction bases unmatched: 7. Germline assignment: CDR1 MDHEN and CDR2 SYDVKM. This CDR3 has 14 amino acids. The CDR3 is CASSHRDSTYEQYF. The DNA of the CDR3 is TGTGCCAGCAGCCACCGGGACAGTACCTACGAGCAGTACTTC.

The chain is built from TRBV3-1 (or the pseudogene TRBV3-2) and TRBJ2-7; 14 positions match TRBD2. With V trimmed by 4 bases and J by 4 bases, 6 bases remained unmatched. Per germline, CDR1 LGHDT and CDR2 YNNKEL (reference sequence). The CDR3 runs to 16 residues. CDR3 protein: CASSRGTSGSGYEQYF. The CDR3 bases are TGTGCCAGCAGCCGCGGGACTAGCGGGAGTGGATACGAGCAGTACTTC.

The chain joins TRBV2 to TRBJ2-7; TRBD2 agrees at 10 bases. V was pared by 7 bases and J by 7 bases, with 19 bases of the junction left unmatched. This CDR3 has 17 amino acids. Germline values: CDR1 SNHLY, CDR2 FYNNEI. This CDR3 reads CASIGLEEREGLREQYF. The CDR3, as DNA: TGTGCCAGCATCGGCCTGGAGGAGCGGGAGGGCCTTAGGGAGCAGTACTTC. The full variable domain, rest sourced from reference TRBV2 and TRBJ2-7, is EPEVTQTPSHQVTQMGQEVILRCVPISNHLYFYWYRQILGQKVEFLVSFYNNEISEKSEIFDDQFSVERPDGSNFTLKIRSTKLEDSAMYFCASIGLEEREGLREQYFGPGTRLTVT.

The chain has TRBV7-2 and TRBJ1-1; D gene ambiguous. The CDR3 runs 15 residues. The V gene lost 1 base and the J gene lost 4 bases, with 13 bases spanning the gap. CDR1 SGHTA and CDR2 FQGNSA come from the germline V gene. CDR3 in amino acids: CASSLDGAGVTEAFF. The CDR3 DNA reads as TGTGCCAGCAGCTTAGACGGAGCGGGTGTCACTGAAGCTTTCTTT. The full variable domain, its missing parts supplied by reference TRBV7-2 and TRBJ1-1, is GAGVSQSPSNKVTEKGKDVELRCDPISGHTALYWYRQSLGQGLEFLIYFQGNSAPDKSGLPSDRFSAERTGGSVSTLTIQRTQQEDSAVYLCASSLDGAGVTEAFFGQGTRLTVV.

This chain uses TRBV7-9 with TRBJ2-7; D call uncertain. The V gene's germline CDR1 is SEHNR and CDR2 FQNEAQ (reference sequence). The V end lost 5 bases, the J end lost 2 bases, and 7 bases lay between the germline ends. This CDR3 region has 12 residues. In nucleotides, the CDR3 is TGTGCCAGCAGCCTCGACACCTACGAGCAGTACTTC. Protein product: CASSLDTYEQYF.

The rearrangement uses TRBV30 and TRBJ2-5, with a tentative D call TRBD2 (6 bases). This CDR3 has 11 residues. Germline V gene data show CDR1 as GTSNPN and CDR2 as SVGIG (reference sequence). V lost 3 bases, J lost 4 bases, and 6 bases lay in between. CDR3 in DNA: TGTGCCTGGAGCGGGAGAGAGACCCAGTACTTC. Amino acid sequence: CAWSGRETQYF.

This rearrangement joins TRBV18 to TRBJ1-1, with D possibly TRBD1 on 6 matching bases. V lost 5 bases and J 1 base, leaving 8 bases between the germline ends. The CDR3 loop spans 13 amino acids. Germline loops: CDR1 KGHSH, CDR2 LQKENI. CDR3 loop: CASSGQRNTEAFF. The DNA for the CDR3 is TGTGCCAGCTCAGGACAGCGGAACACTGAAGCTTTCTTT.

This clone has only one observation. CDR3 DNA sequence: TGTGCCAGCATCGGACTAGCGGGATACAATGAGCAGTTCTTC. Translating gives CASIGLAGYNEQFF. The chain combines TRBV7-9 with TRBJ2-1, with TRBD2 matching 12 bases. After removal of 7 bases from V and 4 bases from J, the junction contained 2 bases not matched to a gene. The CDR3 contains 14 residues. Per the germline V gene, CDR1 is SEHNR and CDR2 is FQNEAQ (reference sequence).

This chain connects TRBV6-5 to TRBJ1-4; the D gene is possibly TRBD1 (5 bases). CDR1 and CDR2 from the germline V gene are MNHEY and SVGAGI. Trimming removed 2 bases at V and 3 bases at J, with 7 bases between. The CDR3 sequence is 14 residues long. The CDR3 sequence is CASSYRGSNEKLFF. CDR3 sequence (DNA): TGTGCCAGCAGTTACCGGGGGTCTAATGAAAAACTGTTTTTT.

The rearrangement uses TRBV5-1 and TRBJ2-7; D is uncertain. Trimming cost V 1 base and J 6 bases, with 5 bases left between them. This CDR3 is 11 amino acids long. The germline V gene has CDR1 SGHRS and CDR2 YFSETQ. In nucleotides, the CDR3 is TGCGCCAGCAGCTTGTTGAGCGAGCAGTACGTC. Translating gives CASSLLSEQYV.